The 14 T cell receptor beta chains listed next were all sequenced from one sample in a study of shared clonotypes between healthy human individuals. Produced via immunoSEQ multiplex PCR; TCRdb's table is partial and in-frame only. The sample records millions of clones, over 90% being singletons. Material for sequencing was naive CD4+ T cells from PBMCs. The subset denotes: CD45RA+ positively selected. These TCRs come from a man aged 18 to 30 in good health. Some clones in this sample may be carry-over from other donors' samples.

This rearrangement joins TRBV5-1 to TRBJ2-1; D may be TRBD2 (6 bases). Looked up from germline, CDR1 is SGHRS and CDR2 is YFSETQ. This CDR3 spans 12 amino acids. Deletions cut 5 bases from V and 10 bases from J, with 13 bases between. In DNA, the CDR3 is TGCGCCAGCAGACGCGGGCGGGGAGAGCAGTTCTTC. Its protein is CASRRGRGEQFF.

The chain links TRBV10-3 to TRBJ1-5; D is unclear. V was trimmed by 6 bases and J by 0 bases, leaving 12 bases between them. The CDR3 loop spans 15 amino acids. Germline CDR1 reads ENHRY; CDR2 reads SYGVKD. CDR3: CAISPSSNSNQPQHF. DNA for the CDR3: TGTGCCATCAGCCCCAGCAGCAATAGCAATCAGCCCCAGCATTTT.

Notes on this clone: The sample contains more than one DNA sequence encoding this CDR3. CDR3: CASSLDSNQPQHF. The CDR3 DNA sequence: TGTGCCAGCAGCCTCGACAGCAATCAGCCCCAGCATTTT. The genes are TRBV7-3 and TRBJ1-5, with D unresolved. This CDR3 contains 13 residues. V lost 5 bases and J lost 1, with 6 bases in between. Germline V CDR1 and CDR2: SGHTA, FQGTGA.

The rearrangement uses TRBV5-8 and TRBJ2-3; no definite D call. Germline V gives CDR1 SGHTS, CDR2 YDEGEE. V shed 4 bases and J shed 7 bases, with 10 bases lying between them. This CDR3 region has 12 residues. In DNA, the CDR3 is TGTGCCAGCAGCGGCGCGGTGAATACGCAGTATTTT. This sequence encodes CASSGAVNTQYF.

The rearrangement uses TRBV5-1 and TRBJ1-1; D might be TRBD1 (5 bases). The CDR3 totals 14 residues. Per the germline V gene, CDR1 is SGHRS and CDR2 is YFSETQ. Trimming cost V 2 bases and J 5 bases, with 13 bases left between them. CDR3 nucleotides: TGCGCCAGCAGCTTCGTTACAGGCCAGACTGAAGCTTTCTTT. This codes for CASSFVTGQTEAFF.

This clone was seen more than once but under ten times. This same CDR3 is encoded by further DNA sequences in the sample. The chain recombines TRBV11-2 with TRBJ1-1; perhaps TRBD1 as D (5 bases). The CDR3 spans 13 residues. The germline V gene encodes CDR1 SGHAT and CDR2 FQNNGV. V gave up 2 bases and J gave up 1 base, with 5 bases separating them. The CDR3 bases are TGTGCCAGCAGCTTACAGGGGAACACTGAAGCTTTCTTT. Translation gives CASSLQGNTEAFF.

The chain employs TRBV11-2 and TRBJ1-1, with 8 bases identical to TRBD1. The length of the CDR3 is 13 residues. V lost 8 bases to trimming and J lost 3 bases; unmatched junction nucleotides: 5. Germline CDR1 is SGHAT and CDR2 is FQNNGV. This chain's CDR3 is CASQTGVYTEAFF. CDR3 bases: TGTGCCAGCCAGACAGGGGTATACACTGAAGCTTTCTTT.

The genes are TRBV27 and TRBJ1-1, with D hard to call. The germline gives CDR1 MNHEY, CDR2 SMNVEV (reference sequence). The CDR3 totals 13 residues. The germline V and J ends were trimmed by 5 bases and 0 bases, with 7 bases remaining between them. The CDR3, as DNA: TGTGCCAGCAGTCGGACCATGAACACTGAAGCTTTCTTT. Translated, it gives CASSRTMNTEAFF.

This chain connects TRBV9 to TRBJ1-1; D possibly corresponds to TRBD1 (5 bases). V was clipped by 3 bases and J by 3 bases, with 21 bases between them. This CDR3 comprises 17 residues. Germline V gene sequence: CDR1 SGDLS, CDR2 YYNGEE. CDR3 coding DNA: TGTGCCAGCAGCGGAGACGTCGGGACCCCTAAGGACACTGAAGCTTTCTTT. Translated, it gives CASSGDVGTPKDTEAFF.

The gene calls are TRBV30 and TRBJ1-5, with D perhaps TRBD1 (6 bases). The CDR3 has 13 amino acids. The germline V gene has CDR1 GTSNPN and CDR2 SVGIG (reference sequence). Trimming removed 3 bases at V and 6 bases at J, with 12 bases between. CDR3 residues: CAWSGKGGQPQHF. Here the CDR3 DNA reads TGTGCCTGGAGCGGGAAGGGGGGTCAGCCCCAGCATTTT.

J is TRBJ2-5 and V is TRBV11-2, with D perhaps TRBD1 (7 bases). This CDR3 has 16 amino acids. V was cut by 1 base and J by 1 base, with 13 bases left in between. Germline loops: CDR1 SGHAT, CDR2 FQNNGV. CDR3 in amino acids: CASSLGGGGFQETQYF. In nucleotides, the CDR3 is TGTGCCAGCAGCTTAGGCGGAGGGGGCTTCCAAGAGACCCAGTACTTC. The full variable domain, completed using reference TRBV11-2 and TRBJ2-5, is EAGVAQSPRYKIIEKRQSVAFWCNPISGHATLYWYQQILGQGPKLLIQFQNNGVVDDSQLPKDRFSAERLKGVDSTLKIQPAKLEDSAVYLCASSLGGGGFQETQYFGPGTRLLVL.

V gene TRBV18 combines with J gene TRBJ2-1, with 11 nucleotides matching TRBD2. The CDR3 contains 15 residues. V was pared by 4 bases and J by 5 bases, with 4 bases of the junction left unmatched. Germline V lookup: CDR1 KGHSH, CDR2 LQKENI. Here the CDR3 reads CASSLAGGPDNEQFF. CDR3 nucleotides: TGTGCCAGCTCACTAGCGGGAGGGCCGGACAATGAGCAGTTCTTC.

The chain employs TRBV28 and TRBJ2-7, with 7 bases matching TRBD1. CDR3 length equals 15 residues. Germline V gene sequence: CDR1 MDHEN, CDR2 SYDVKM. The trim removed 6 bases at V and 0 bases at J, leaving 8 bases unmatched. The CDR3 DNA reads as TGTGCCAGCAGACCCCCGGGACAGTTCTCCTACGAGCAGTACTTC. Protein product: CASRPPGQFSYEQYF.

The chain carries TRBV19 and TRBJ1-2; D gene unclear. This CDR3 has 15 amino acids. The ends were cut back, 5 bases at V and 0 bases at J, with 13 bases in the middle. From germline, CDR1 is LNHDA and CDR2 SQIVND (reference sequence). In DNA form, the CDR3 reads TGTGCCAGTAGTGTAACACGGGCCGCTAACTATGGCTACACCTTC. Its translation is CASSVTRAANYGYTF.